This T cell receptor beta chain was found in a study of T-cell memory formation after mild COVID-19. This CDR3 comprises 14 residues. Trimming pared 5 bases from V and 4 bases from J, leaving 14 bases between. Germline CDR1 and CDR2: LNHDA and SQIVND (reference sequence). MiXCR, run by TCRdb on the 5' RACE reads, gives a single entry per CDR3 protein. In the table there are more than 250,000 distinct CDR3 sequences, around 15% of which are singletons. V is TRBV19 and J is TRBJ1-1; possible D gene TRBD1, 5 bases. The sequence came from a man younger than 30 who had mild COVID-19 (a few samples of this study predate the infection). Cell type and time point are not known. The sequenced sample was PBMCs or a T cell subset sorted from them (not recorded which). CDR3 loop: CASSPHGGSTEAFF. The DNA of the CDR3 is TGTGCCAGTAGTCCCCACGGGGGGTCCACTGAAGCTTTCTTT.